This TCR beta chain was profiled in a study of blood T cell repertoires in COVID-19. Overall study: Material from acute and convalescent COVID-19 was sourced from the United States, Italy and Spain. T cells, B-cell-depleted T cells, or PBMCs provided the cDNA or gDNA that served as material.

CDR1 is SNHLY and CDR2 is FYNNEI in the germline V gene. CDR3 length: 15 residues. Trimming pared 4 bases from V and 8 bases from J, leaving 18 bases between. As handled by the study authors: Reference gene primers were amplified, and this amplification served to estimate nucleated cell counts. TCRdb's table, derived via immunoSEQ multiplex PCR, lists solely in-frame clones and lacks some. D and trimming were read from the DNA, whereas the V and J calls and clone size are those reported in that table. The table includes around 65,000 clones, approximately 91% detected once. The receptor comes from a human donor in a cohort sampled during active COVID-19. The chain uses TRBV2 and TRBJ2-4; possibly TRBD1 for D (6 bases). The specimen sequenced was peripheral blood. CDR3 loop: CASSVFQGPLDIQYF. DNA for the CDR3: TGTGCCAGCAGTGTATTCCAGGGGCCCTTGGACATTCAGTACTTC.